This note documents a single T cell receptor (beta chain) sequence. What it binds is unknown. The CD4+ fraction was divided into a CD45RA+ naive subset and a CD45RA-negative memory subset. Trimming cost V 5 bases and J 0 bases, with 15 bases left between them. Germline CDR1 reads SGHRS; CDR2 reads YFSETQ. The CDR3 extends over 15 amino acids. This sample was included in a study of shared clonotypes between healthy human individuals. Whole-study results and caveats: Generation probability values for non-shared clonotypes were lower than those for clonotypes shared by all four donors. Naive CD4 clonotypes were shared across a handful of donors at roughly 5%.

An even split of each subset's genomic DNA across several immunoSEQ plates was performed. Sequencing was performed with immunoSEQ multiplex PCR; in TCRdb, only in-frame clones are kept and a portion is missing. The sample shows approximately 1,000,000 clones, 60% to 80% of them seen only once. Sequences were obtained from memory CD4+ T cells from PBMCs. Subset given: CD45RA-negative fraction. The sequence was collected from a man between 18 and 29 years old in good health. Some clones in this sample may be carry-over from other donors' samples. The chain combines TRBV5-1 with TRBJ2-7, with a tentative D call TRBD2 (6 bases). The CDR3 reads CASRGAGTRSYEQYF. Written as DNA, the CDR3 is TGCGCCAGCAGGGGTGCCGGGACTCGCTCCTACGAGCAGTACTTC.